This TCR beta chain was obtained from a study of yellow fever vaccine responses in identical twins. Germline-derived CDR1 and CDR2 are SEHNR and FQNEAQ (reference sequence). The CDR3 has 14 amino acids. Trimming shortened V by 5 bases and J by 4 bases, and 13 bases separated the two germline ends. With regard to this clonotype: Its target is not known.

Study-level findings and limits: Vaccine T cell responses of twins reportedly seemed partly convergent and partly personalized.

TCRdb processed the RT-PCR reads anew with MiXCR; each CDR3 protein has one entry. Here the sample spans about 20,000 distinct CDR3 sequences, around 76% being singletons. The sequencing here drew on T cells from blood (PBMCs), unsorted or a sorted subset (not recorded which), taken before or after yellow fever vaccination (not recorded which). This TCR was sampled from a woman aged 18 to 35 who received the yellow fever vaccine. This chain uses TRBV7-9 with TRBJ2-3; unclear D gene. The CDR3 is CASSLSGAPDTQYF. The CDR3, as DNA: TGTGCCAGCAGCCTCTCTGGAGCTCCAGATACGCAGTATTTT.